This T cell receptor (beta chain) is from a study of T cell responses to AZD1222 COVID-19 vaccine. Libraries were prepared by immunoSEQ multiplex PCR; TCRdb keeps only in-frame clonotypes and omits some of them. Of about 88,000 clones in the sample, about 90% were seen once. Germline V gene data show CDR1 as SEHNR and CDR2 as FQNEAQ (reference sequence). This CDR3 is built from 15 residues. The V end lost 8 bases, the J end lost 3 bases, and 17 bases lay between the germline ends. The sequenced sample was peripheral blood, obtained on day 0 of MenACWY control vaccination. The clonotype originates from an adult in good health. V gene TRBV7-9 combines with J gene TRBJ2-1; weak D call: TRBD2 (5 bases). The CDR3 loop is CASDQTGKYYNEQFF. The CDR3 DNA is TGTGCCAGCGACCAAACCGGGAAGTACTACAATGAGCAGTTCTTC.